This paragraph reports one TCR beta chain. The antigen it binds to is not known. A junction boundary mismatches the germline segment, possibly from a read error. This entry is derived from a study of technical replicates of blood from a few donors (dated by TCRdb to about 2017). The germline V gene (reference sequence) yields MNHEY for CDR1 and SMNVEV for CDR2. The CDR3, from cysteine to phenylalanine, totals 11 residues. CDR3 DNA only is kept here, 33 bases in frame from base 1. Preparation of the library involved the immunoSEQ multiplex PCR assay. This is the immuneACCESS table as TCRdb keeps it, with only in-frame sequences that have V and J called. A part of the clones is gone; compared with another copy, unresolved V genes explain less than half, and the rest is unexplained. The sample table lists about 79,000 clones, 94% of them with a count of one. The ten biggest clones cover 0.25% to 0.3% of the sample.

The chain is assembled from TRBV27 and TRBJ2-7, with a tentative D gene TRBD1 over 5 matching bases. This TCR came from a human donor in good health. The material sequenced was T cells isolated from PBMCs. The bases read TGTGCCAGCAGTTTAGGGGCAGAACAAACTTTC. Its amino acids are CASSLGAEQTF.